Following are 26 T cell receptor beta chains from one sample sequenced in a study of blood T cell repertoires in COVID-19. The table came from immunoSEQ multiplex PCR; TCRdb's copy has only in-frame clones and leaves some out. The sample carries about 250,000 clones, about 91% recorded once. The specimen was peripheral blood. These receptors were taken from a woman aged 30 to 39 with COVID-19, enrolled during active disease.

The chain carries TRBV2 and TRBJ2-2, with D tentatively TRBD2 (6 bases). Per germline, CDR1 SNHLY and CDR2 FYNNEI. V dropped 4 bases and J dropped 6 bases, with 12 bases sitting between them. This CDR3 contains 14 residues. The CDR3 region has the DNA TGTGCCAGCAGTGTTGCCTGGGGGGCCGGGGAGCTGTTTTTT. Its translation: CASSVAWGAGELFF.

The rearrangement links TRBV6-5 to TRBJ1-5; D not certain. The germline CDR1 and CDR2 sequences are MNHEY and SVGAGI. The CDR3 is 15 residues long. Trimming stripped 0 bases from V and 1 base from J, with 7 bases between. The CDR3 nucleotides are TGTGCCAGCAGTTACTCGAGGTGGAGCAATCAGCCCCAGCATTTT. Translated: CASSYSRWSNQPQHF.

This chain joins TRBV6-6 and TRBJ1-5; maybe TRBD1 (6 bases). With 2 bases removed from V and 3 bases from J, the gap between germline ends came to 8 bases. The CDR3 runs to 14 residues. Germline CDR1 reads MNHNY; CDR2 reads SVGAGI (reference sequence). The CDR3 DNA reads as TGTGCCAGCAGTTACGGACAGACCAATCAGCCCCAGCATTTT. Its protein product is CASSYGQTNQPQHF.

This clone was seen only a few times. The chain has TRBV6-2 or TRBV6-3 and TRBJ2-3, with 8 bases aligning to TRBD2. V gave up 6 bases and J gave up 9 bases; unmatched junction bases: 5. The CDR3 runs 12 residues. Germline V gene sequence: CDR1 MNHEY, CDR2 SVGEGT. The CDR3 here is CASSLIAGTQYF. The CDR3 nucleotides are TGTGCCAGCAGCCTCATAGCGGGGACGCAGTATTTT.

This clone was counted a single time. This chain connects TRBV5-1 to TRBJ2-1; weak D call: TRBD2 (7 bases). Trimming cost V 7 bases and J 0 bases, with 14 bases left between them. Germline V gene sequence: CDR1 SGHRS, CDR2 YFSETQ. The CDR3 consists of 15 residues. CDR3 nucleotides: TGCGCCAGCGGGGGGGCGGTCGGCTCCTACAATGAGCAGTTCTTC. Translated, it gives CASGGAVGSYNEQFF. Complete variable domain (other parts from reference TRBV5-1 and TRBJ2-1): KAGVTQTPRYLIKTRGQQVTLSCSPISGHRSVSWYQQTPGQGLQFLFEYFSETQRNKGNFPGRFSGRQFSNSRSEMNVSTLELGDSALYLCASGGAVGSYNEQFFGPGTRLTVL.

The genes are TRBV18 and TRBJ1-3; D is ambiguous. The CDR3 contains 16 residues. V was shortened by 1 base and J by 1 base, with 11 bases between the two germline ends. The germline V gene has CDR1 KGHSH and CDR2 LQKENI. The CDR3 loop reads CASSPQVSRSGNTIYF. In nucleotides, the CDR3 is TGTGCCAGCTCACCACAAGTTTCGAGATCTGGAAACACCATATATTTT.

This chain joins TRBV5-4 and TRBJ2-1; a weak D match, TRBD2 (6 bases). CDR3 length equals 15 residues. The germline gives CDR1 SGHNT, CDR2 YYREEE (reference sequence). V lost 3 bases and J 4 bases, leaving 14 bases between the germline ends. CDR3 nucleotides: TGTGCCAGCAGCTCCTTCGGGGGACCTTACAATGAGCAGTTCTTC. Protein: CASSSFGGPYNEQFF.

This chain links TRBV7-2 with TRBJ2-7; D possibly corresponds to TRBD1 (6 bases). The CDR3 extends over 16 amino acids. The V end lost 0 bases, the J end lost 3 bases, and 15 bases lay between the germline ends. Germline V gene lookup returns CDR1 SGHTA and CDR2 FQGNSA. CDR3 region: CASSLAGGTFDYEQYV. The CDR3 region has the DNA TGTGCCAGCAGCTTAGCTGGGGGCACCTTCGACTACGAGCAGTACGTC.

The CDR3: CASSQGGGNTIYF. CDR3 sequence (DNA): TGTGCCAGCAGCCAGGGGGGTGGAAACACCATATATTTT. The genes are TRBV7-9 and TRBJ1-3; 7 bases are shared with TRBD1. This CDR3 spans 13 amino acids. CDR1 is SEHNR, CDR2 FQNEAQ, per germline (reference sequence). Losses at the gene ends were 5 bases for V and 3 bases for J; bases not matched to a gene: 1.

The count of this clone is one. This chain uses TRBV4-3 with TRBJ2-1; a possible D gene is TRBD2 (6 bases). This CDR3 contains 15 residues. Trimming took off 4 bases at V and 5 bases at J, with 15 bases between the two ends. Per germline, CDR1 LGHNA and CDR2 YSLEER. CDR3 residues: CASSRPGTGNNEQFF. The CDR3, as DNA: TGCGCCAGCAGCCGCCCGGGGACTGGGAACAATGAGCAGTTCTTC.

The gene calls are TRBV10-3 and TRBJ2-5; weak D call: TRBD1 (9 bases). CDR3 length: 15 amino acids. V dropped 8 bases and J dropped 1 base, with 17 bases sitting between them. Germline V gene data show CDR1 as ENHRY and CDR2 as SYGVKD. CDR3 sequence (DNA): TGTGCCATCCGGGGGGGACAGGGATTCCAAGAGACCCAGTACTTC. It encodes CAIRGGQGFQETQYF.

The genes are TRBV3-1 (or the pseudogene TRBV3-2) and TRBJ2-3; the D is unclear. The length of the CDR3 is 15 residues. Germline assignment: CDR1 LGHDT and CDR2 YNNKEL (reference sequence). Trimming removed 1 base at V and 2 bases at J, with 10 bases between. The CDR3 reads CASSQGRLDTDTQYF. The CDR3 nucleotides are TGTGCCAGCAGCCAAGGGCGGTTAGACACAGATACGCAGTATTTT.

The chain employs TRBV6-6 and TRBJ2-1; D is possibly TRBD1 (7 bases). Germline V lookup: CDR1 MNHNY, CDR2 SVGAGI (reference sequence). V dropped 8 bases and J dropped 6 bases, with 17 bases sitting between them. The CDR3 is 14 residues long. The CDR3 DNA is TGTGCCAGCCTCAGGGGGGCCCTCGTCAATGAGCAGTTCTTC. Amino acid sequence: CASLRGALVNEQFF.

The CDR3 is CASSLQAGGGNTEAFF. The CDR3 nucleotides are TGTGCCAGCAGTTTACAGGCAGGAGGAGGGAACACTGAAGCTTTCTTT. The chain carries TRBV28 and TRBJ1-1; D remains unclear. This CDR3 has 16 amino acids. From germline, CDR1 is MDHEN and CDR2 SYDVKM. V was cut by 2 bases and J by 1 base, with 14 bases left in between.

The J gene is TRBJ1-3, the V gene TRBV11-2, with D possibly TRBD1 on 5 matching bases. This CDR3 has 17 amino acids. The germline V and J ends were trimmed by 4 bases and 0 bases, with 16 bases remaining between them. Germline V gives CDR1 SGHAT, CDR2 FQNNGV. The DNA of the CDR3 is TGTGCCAGCAGCTCGGGGGACGGACCATACTCTGGAAACACCATATATTTT. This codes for CASSSGDGPYSGNTIYF.

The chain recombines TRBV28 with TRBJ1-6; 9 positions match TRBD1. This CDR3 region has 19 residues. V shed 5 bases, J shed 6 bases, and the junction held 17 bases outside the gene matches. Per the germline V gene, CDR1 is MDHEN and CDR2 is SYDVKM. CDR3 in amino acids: CASSPTGTGINNVNSPLHF. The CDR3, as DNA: TGTGCCAGCAGTCCTACCGGGACAGGGATAAACAACGTTAATTCACCCCTCCACTTT.

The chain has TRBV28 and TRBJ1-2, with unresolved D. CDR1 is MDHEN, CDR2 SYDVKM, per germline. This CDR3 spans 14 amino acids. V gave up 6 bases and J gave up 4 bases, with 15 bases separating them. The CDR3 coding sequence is TGTGCCAGCAGCTCGGTCGCGGGCGGCTATGGCTACACCTTC. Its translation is CASSSVAGGYGYTF.

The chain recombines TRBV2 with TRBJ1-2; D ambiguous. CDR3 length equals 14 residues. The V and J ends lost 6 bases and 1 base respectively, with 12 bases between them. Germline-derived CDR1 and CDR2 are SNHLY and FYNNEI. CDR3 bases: TGTGCCAGCAGGCCGCTCAGCGTTAACTATGGCTACACCTTC. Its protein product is CASRPLSVNYGYTF.

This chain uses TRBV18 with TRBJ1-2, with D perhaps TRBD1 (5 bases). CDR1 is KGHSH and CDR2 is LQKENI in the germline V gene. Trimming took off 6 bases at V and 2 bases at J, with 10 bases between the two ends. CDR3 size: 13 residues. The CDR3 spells CASSPDTNYGYTF. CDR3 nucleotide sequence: TGTGCCAGCTCCCCGGACACGAACTATGGCTACACCTTC.

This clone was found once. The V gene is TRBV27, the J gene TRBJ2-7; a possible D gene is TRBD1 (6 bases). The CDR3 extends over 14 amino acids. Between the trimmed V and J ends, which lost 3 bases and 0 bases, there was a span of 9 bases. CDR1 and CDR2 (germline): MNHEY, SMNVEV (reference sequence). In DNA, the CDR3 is TGTGCCAGCAGTTTCCAGGGGCTCTCCTACGAGCAGTACTTC. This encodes CASSFQGLSYEQYF.

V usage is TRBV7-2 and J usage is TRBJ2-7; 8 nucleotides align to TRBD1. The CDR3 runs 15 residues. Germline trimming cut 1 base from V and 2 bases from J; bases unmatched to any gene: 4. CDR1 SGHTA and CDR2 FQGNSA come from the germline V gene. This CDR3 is CASSLDRGLPYEQYF. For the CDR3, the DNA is TGTGCCAGCAGCTTAGACAGGGGGTTACCCTACGAGCAGTACTTC.

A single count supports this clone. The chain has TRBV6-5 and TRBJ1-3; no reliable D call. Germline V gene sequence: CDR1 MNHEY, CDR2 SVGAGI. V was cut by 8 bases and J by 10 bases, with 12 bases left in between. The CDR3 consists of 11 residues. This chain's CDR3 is CASLYGVTIYF. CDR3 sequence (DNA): TGTGCCAGCCTGTACGGGGTAACCATATATTTT.

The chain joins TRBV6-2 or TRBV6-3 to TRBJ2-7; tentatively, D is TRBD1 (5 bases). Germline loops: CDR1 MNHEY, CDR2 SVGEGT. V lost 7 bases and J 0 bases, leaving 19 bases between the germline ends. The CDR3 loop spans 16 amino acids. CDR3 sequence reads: CASTYSPGSSSYEQYF. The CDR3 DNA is TGTGCCAGCACCTACTCCCCAGGGTCCAGCTCCTACGAGCAGTACTTC.

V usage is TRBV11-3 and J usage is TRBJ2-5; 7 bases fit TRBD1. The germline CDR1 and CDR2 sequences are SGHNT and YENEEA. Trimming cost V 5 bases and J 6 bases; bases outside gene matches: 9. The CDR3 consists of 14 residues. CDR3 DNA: TGTGCCAGCAGCCTACGGACAGGAGCCCAGACCCAGTACTTC. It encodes CASSLRTGAQTQYF.

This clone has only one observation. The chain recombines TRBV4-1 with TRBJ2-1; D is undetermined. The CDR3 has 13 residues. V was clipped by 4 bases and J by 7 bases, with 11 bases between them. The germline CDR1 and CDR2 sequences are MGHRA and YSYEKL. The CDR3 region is CASSLPGENEQFF. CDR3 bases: TGCGCCAGCAGCCTACCAGGTGAAAATGAGCAGTTCTTC.

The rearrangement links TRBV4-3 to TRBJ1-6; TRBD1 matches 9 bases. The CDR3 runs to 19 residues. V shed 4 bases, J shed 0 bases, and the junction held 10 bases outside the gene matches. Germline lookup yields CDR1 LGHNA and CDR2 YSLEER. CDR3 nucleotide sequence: TGCGCCAGCAGCCTGATTCCGGGACAGGGAAGCTCCTATAATTCACCCCTCCACTTT. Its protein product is CASSLIPGQGSSYNSPLHF.